The 20 T cell receptor beta chains presented below share a single source sample, sequenced in a study of blood T cell repertoires in COVID-19. Generated by immunoSEQ multiplex PCR, the TCRdb table keeps only in-frame clones and is missing some. This sample has 95,000 to 110,000 clones, with over 75% found just once. The sample comprised peripheral blood. The receptor source for this set is a human donor in a cohort sampled during active or convalescent COVID-19.

This clone occurred once. The rearrangement links TRBV7-2 to TRBJ2-1, with a weak D call TRBD2 (5 bases). Germline CDR1 reads SGHTA; CDR2 reads FQGNSA. The length of the CDR3 is 13 residues. Trimming took 3 bases from V and 3 from J, leaving 6 bases between them. The chain's CDR3 is CASSFGNYNEQFF. DNA for the CDR3: TGTGCCAGCAGCTTCGGGAACTACAATGAGCAGTTCTTC.

CDR3 residues: CASSRGTGNEQFF. The CDR3 coding sequence is TGTGCCAGCAGCCGCGGGACCGGCAATGAGCAGTTCTTC. The chain employs TRBV6-6 and TRBJ2-1; D is perhaps TRBD2 (6 bases). The length of the CDR3 is 13 residues. With 6 bases removed from V and 6 bases from J, the gap between germline ends came to 12 bases. Germline V gives CDR1 MNHNY, CDR2 SVGAGI (reference sequence).

This sequence joins TRBV9 and TRBJ1-2; D ambiguous. V was clipped by 0 bases and J by 7 bases, with 16 bases between them. There are 15 residues in the CDR3. The germline V gene has CDR1 SGDLS and CDR2 YYNGEE. The CDR3 DNA follows: TGTGCCAGCAGCGTAGGCCCCGACGGAGGTTCTGGCTACACCTTC. Encoded protein: CASSVGPDGGSGYTF.

The chain uses TRBV6-5 and TRBJ1-6; 8 positions match TRBD1. V lost 6 bases to trimming and J lost 6 bases; unmatched junction nucleotides: 7. The CDR3 runs 15 residues. Germline V gene sequence: CDR1 MNHEY, CDR2 SVGAGI. The CDR3 sequence is CASRTQGESNSPLHF. CDR3 bases: TGTGCCAGCAGGACACAGGGGGAATCTAATTCACCCCTCCACTTT.

The chain has TRBV21-1 and TRBJ2-3; the table calls TRBD2, which could not be checked here. TRBV21-1 is described as a pseudogene. The CDR3 is 13 amino acids. The CDR3 here is CASRRGGPDTQYF. For the CDR3, the DNA is TGTGCCAGCAGGAGAGGAGGGCCAGATACGCAGTATTTT.

DNA for the CDR3: TGCGCCAGCAGCCGGACTTTCGGAGGGACAGGGGTGGGCAATCAGCCCCAGCATTTT. This gives the protein CASSRTFGGTGVGNQPQHF. V usage is TRBV4-1 and J usage is TRBJ1-5, with TRBD1 matching 10 bases. V was clipped by 4 bases and J by 2 bases; unmatched bases: 14. The CDR3 sequence is 19 residues long. The germline gives CDR1 MGHRA, CDR2 YSYEKL.

The rearrangement joins TRBV27 to TRBJ1-1, with D unclear. Trimming took off 11 bases at V and 11 bases at J, with 12 bases between the two ends. Germline V lookup: CDR1 MNHEY, CDR2 SMNVEV (reference sequence). The CDR3 covers 9 residues. The CDR3 spells CAFHYEAFF. The CDR3 DNA is TGTGCCTTCCATTATGAGGCTTTCTTT.

V and J are TRBV6-5 and TRBJ2-7, with 9 bases fitting TRBD1. The CDR3 consists of 15 residues. CDR1 MNHEY and CDR2 SVGAGI come from the germline V gene. After removal of 4 bases from V and 6 bases from J, the junction contained 10 bases not matched to a gene. CDR3 nucleotide sequence: TGTGCCAGCAGTTCCCCCGGGACAGGGATCGGCGAGCAGTACTTC. Protein sequence: CASSSPGTGIGEQYF.

This chain links TRBV19 with TRBJ1-1; D is ambiguous. Germline values: CDR1 LNHDA, CDR2 SQIVND (reference sequence). This CDR3 comprises 14 residues. Trimming took 3 bases from V and 2 from J, leaving 10 bases between them. This CDR3 reads CASSIRLLNTEAFF. The CDR3 bases are TGTGCCAGTAGTATTAGACTACTTAACACTGAAGCTTTCTTT.

This clone showed up just once. The chain is built from TRBV5-1 and TRBJ2-7; D ambiguous. CDR1 is SGHRS, CDR2 YFSETQ, per germline. V lost 0 bases, J lost 6 bases, and 7 bases lay in between. CDR3 length: 12 residues. CDR3 sequence: CASSLAAGEQYF. CDR3 DNA sequence: TGCGCCAGCAGCTTGGCGGCAGGCGAGCAGTACTTC. Supplemented by reference TRBV5-1 and TRBJ2-7, the full variable domain reads KAGVTQTPRYLIKTRGQQVTLSCSPISGHRSVSWYQQTPGQGLQFLFEYFSETQRNKGNFPGRFSGRQFSNSRSEMNVSTLELGDSALYLCASSLAAGEQYFGPGTRLTVT.

The chain links TRBV27 to TRBJ1-5; D is uncertain. With 3 bases removed from V and 7 bases from J, the gap between germline ends came to 10 bases. CDR1 is MNHEY, CDR2 SMNVEV, per germline (reference sequence). The CDR3 consists of 13 residues. CDR3 loop: CASSFRLRQPQHF. The CDR3 DNA reads TGTGCCAGCAGTTTTCGACTGCGGCAGCCCCAGCATTTT.

This clone appeared a few times. This rearrangement joins TRBV29-1 to TRBJ2-7; 9 bases are a match to TRBD1. This CDR3 has 13 amino acids. V was clipped by 7 bases and J by 6 bases; unmatched bases: 10. Germline V lookup: CDR1 SQVTM, CDR2 ANQGSEA. This chain's CDR3 is CSAPGQGLSEQYF. The CDR3 nucleotides read TGCAGCGCCCCGGGACAGGGATTAAGCGAGCAGTACTTC.

V gene TRBV6-5 combines with J gene TRBJ1-6; 10 nucleotides match TRBD1. Germline CDR1 is MNHEY and CDR2 is SVGAGI. This CDR3 comprises 13 residues. V lost 6 bases and J lost 15; bases outside the gene matches: 8. The DNA of the CDR3 is TGTGCCAGCAGGATGACAGGGGGCAGACTCCTCCACTTT. It translates to CASRMTGGRLLHF.

The chain employs TRBV5-4 and TRBJ2-5; D is perhaps TRBD1 (6 bases). Per the germline V gene, CDR1 is SGHNT and CDR2 is YYREEE (reference sequence). The CDR3 has 13 amino acids. Trimming took 4 bases from V and 5 from J, leaving 12 bases between them. CDR3 bases: TGTGCCAGCAGCCACTGGACAGTCGAGACCCAGTACTTC. Its protein is CASSHWTVETQYF.

This chain links TRBV11-3 with TRBJ2-7; D is possibly TRBD2 (6 bases). Germline V gene data show CDR1 as SGHNT and CDR2 as YENEEA. V lost 3 bases and J lost 2, with 17 bases in between. The CDR3 runs 16 residues. CDR3 region: CASSFPRGSQTYEQYF. CDR3 in DNA: TGTGCCAGCAGCTTCCCCCGGGGGTCCCAAACCTACGAGCAGTACTTC.

The chain combines TRBV4-3 with TRBJ2-3; D is perhaps TRBD2 (7 bases). The CDR3 totals 19 residues. The germline CDR1 and CDR2 sequences are LGHNA and YSLEER. V was trimmed by 3 bases and J by 4 bases, leaving 26 bases between them. CDR3: CASSHEVPGGWGASDTQYF. In DNA form, the CDR3 reads TGCGCCAGCAGCCACGAAGTGCCCGGGGGGTGGGGGGCGTCAGATACGCAGTATTTT.

The chain is built from TRBV7-7 and TRBJ2-3, with 9 bases lining up with TRBD1. CDR3 length: 18 residues. Trimming removed 5 bases from V and 0 bases from J; junction bases left unmatched: 12. The germline gives CDR1 SSHAT, CDR2 FNYEAQ (reference sequence). For the CDR3, the DNA is TGTGCCAGCAGCCCTGGGGTACGTGGACAGGGGAGCACAGATACGCAGTATTTT. It translates to CASSPGVRGQGSTDTQYF.

This chain connects TRBV7-3 to TRBJ2-2, with 12 bases identical to TRBD2. Germline V gene data show CDR1 as SGHTA and CDR2 as FQGTGA. This CDR3 has 16 residues. Losses at the gene ends were 5 bases for V and 6 bases for J; bases not matched to a gene: 7. CDR3 sequence reads: CASSPGLAGGPGELFF. CDR3 nucleotide sequence: TGTGCCAGCAGCCCCGGTCTAGCGGGGGGGCCCGGGGAGCTGTTTTTT.

This clone was seen a handful of times. The rearrangement uses TRBV5-6 and TRBJ2-3; 7 bases are shared with TRBD1. Trimming took 4 bases from V and 6 from J; bases not matched to a gene: 5. CDR1 and CDR2 from the germline V gene are SGHDT and YYEEEE. The CDR3 extends over 13 amino acids. This CDR3 reads CASSRGHMDTQYF. CDR3 coding DNA: TGTGCCAGCAGCAGGGGGCATATGGATACGCAGTATTTT. The entire variable domain, with the rest obtained from reference TRBV5-6 and TRBJ2-3, is as follows: DAGVTQSPTHLIKTRGQQVTLRCSPKSGHDTVSWYQQALGQGPQFIFQYYEEEERQRGNFPDRFSGHQFPNYSSELNVNALLLGDSALYLCASSRGHMDTQYFGPGTRLTVL.

J is TRBJ2-3 and V is TRBV4-2; D uncertain. CDR1 LGHNA and CDR2 YNFKEQ come from the germline V gene. This CDR3 has 12 amino acids. V was pared by 6 bases and J by 0 bases, with 4 bases between. The CDR3 DNA reads TGTGCCAGCAGGTCTAGCACAGATACGCAGTATTTT. Protein: CASRSSTDTQYF.